The rows below give T cell receptor beta chains drawn from one sample of a study of cytomegalovirus exposure and HLA in healthy donors. This table comes from immunoSEQ multiplex PCR, and its TCRdb copy is limited to in-frame clones, with some not included. The repertoire holds 150,000 to 200,000 clones, with around three quarters as singletons. The sequenced sample consisted of PBMCs. These receptors were taken from a man aged 25-45 years in good health and CMV-seronegative. The CDR3 runs from the conserved cysteine through the conserved F or W. A D gene is named only where the DNA matches it firmly. Size values are once, few and many counts, or a class for expanded clones, and some rows have none.

J: TRBJ2-7
V: TRBV5-8
D: TRBD1
size: -
CDR3: CASSWNRGAYEQYF
DNA: TGTGCCAGCAGCTGGAACAGGGGGGCCTACGAGCAGTACTTC

J: TRBJ2-1
V: TRBV27
D: -
size: few
CDR3: CASSFLSSPFYNEQFF
DNA: TGTGCCAGCAGTTTTCTCTCTAGCCCCTTTTACAATGAGCAGTTCTTC

J: TRBJ2-7
V: TRBV10-2
D: -
size: -
CDR3: CASSESLSYEQYF
DNA: TGCGCCAGCAGTGAGTCGCTCTCCTACGAGCAGTACTTC

J: TRBJ2-1
V: TRBV11-2
D: -
size: -
CDR3: CASNRRFALYNEQFF
DNA: TGTGCCAGCAACCGTCGGTTTGCCCTCTACAATGAGCAGTTCTTC

J: TRBJ1-4
V: TRBV6-5
D: TRBD1
size: once
CDR3: CASRRTGGNEKLFF
DNA: TGTGCCAGCAGGAGGACAGGGGGCAATGAAAAACTGTTTTTT

J: TRBJ2-1
V: TRBV19
D: -
size: -
CDR3: CASNPTGSYNEQFF
DNA: TGTGCCAGTAACCCTACAGGGTCCTACAATGAGCAGTTCTTC

J: TRBJ2-1
V: TRBV7-3
D: TRBD2
size: -
CDR3: CASALAGGPRYNEQFF
DNA: TGTGCCAGCGCGCTAGCGGGAGGGCCTAGGTACAATGAGCAGTTCTTC

J: TRBJ2-5
V: TRBV9
D: -
size: -
CDR3: CASSVDRGGQETQYF
DNA: TGTGCCAGCAGCGTAGACAGGGGGGGCCAAGAGACCCAGTACTTC

J: TRBJ1-5
V: TRBV19
D: TRBD1
size: -
CDR3: CASRGGQPSNQPQHF
DNA: TGTGCCAGTAGGGGGGGACAGCCTAGCAATCAGCCCCAGCATTTT

J: TRBJ2-5
V: TRBV6-1
D: -
size: few
CDR3: CASSFPSGVGETQYF
DNA: TGTGCCAGCAGTTTCCCGTCGGGGGTCGGAGAGACCCAGTACTTC

J: TRBJ1-2
V: TRBV7-2
D: -
size: -
CDR3: CASSLVPDSNYGYTF
DNA: TGTGCCAGCAGCTTAGTCCCGGACAGTAACTATGGCTACACCTTC

J: TRBJ2-3
V: TRBV30
D: -
size: -
CDR3: CACRRGRAPLTDTQYF
DNA: TGTGCCTGCCGTAGGGGGAGGGCCCCGCTAACAGATACGCAGTATTTT

J: TRBJ2-1
V: TRBV5-6
D: TRBD2
size: -
CDR3: CASSNPVGLVYEQFF
DNA: TGTGCCAGCAGCAATCCAGTGGGACTAGTTTATGAGCAGTTCTTC

J: TRBJ2-2
V: TRBV5-5
D: TRBD2
size: -
CDR3: CASSVEASGIPLTNTGELFF
DNA: TGTGCCAGCAGCGTTGAGGCTAGCGGGATACCCCTAACGAACACCGGGGAGCTGTTTTTT

J: TRBJ2-1
V: TRBV5-4
D: TRBD1
size: -
CDR3: CASSLQDRYNEQFF
DNA: TGTGCCAGCAGCCTACAGGACAGGTACAATGAGCAGTTCTTC

J: TRBJ1-5
V: TRBV9
D: TRBD1
size: -
CDR3: CASSVGTGKDQPQHF
DNA: TGTGCCAGCAGCGTAGGGACAGGGAAGGATCAGCCCCAGCATTTT

J: TRBJ2-7
V: TRBV5-3
D: TRBD2
size: -
CDR3: CARRREGRHEQYF
DNA: TGTGCCAGAAGGAGGGAGGGAAGGCACGAGCAGTACTTC

J: TRBJ1-1
V: TRBV7-9
D: TRBD1
size: once
CDR3: CSSSPGQGARNTEAFF
DNA: TGTTCCAGCAGCCCGGGACAGGGGGCGCGTAACACTGAAGCTTTCTTT

J: TRBJ2-2
V: TRBV7-9
D: -
size: -
CDR3: CSSSPGTGELFF
DNA: TGTTCCAGCAGCCCAGGGACCGGGGAGCTGTTTTTT

J: TRBJ1-5
V: TRBV5-1
D: TRBD1
size: -
CDR3: CASSLDRGNQPQHF
DNA: TGCGCCAGCAGCTTAGACAGGGGCAATCAGCCCCAGCATTTT

J: TRBJ2-1
V: TRBV19
D: TRBD2
size: once
CDR3: CASMAQERESFNNEQFF
DNA: TGTGCCAGTATGGCCCAGGAGCGGGAGAGTTTCAACAATGAGCAGTTCTTC

J: TRBJ1-2
V: TRBV4-1
D: -
size: -
CDR3: CASSQGPDSYGYTF
DNA: TGCGCCAGCAGCCAAGGGCCGGACAGCTATGGCTACACCTTC

J: TRBJ2-5
V: TRBV2
D: -
size: once
CDR3: CASSVTGFDRETQYF
DNA: TGTGCCAGCAGCGTTACAGGGTTCGATCGAGAGACCCAGTACTTC

J: TRBJ2-1
V: TRBV9
D: TRBD2
size: -
CDR3: CASSVDRIAGGISYNEQFF
DNA: TGTGCCAGCAGCGTAGATCGAATAGCGGGAGGGATTTCCTACAATGAGCAGTTCTTC

J: TRBJ2-7
V: TRBV27
D: -
size: -
CDR3: CASSLRRQSYEQYF
DNA: TGTGCCAGCAGTTTACGGAGACAGTCCTACGAGCAGTACTTC

J: TRBJ2-7
V: TRBV25-1
D: TRBD2
size: -
CDR3: CASTGGLVYEQYF
DNA: TGTGCCAGCACGGGGGGTTTGGTCTACGAGCAGTACTTC

J: TRBJ1-5
V: TRBV19
D: TRBD1
size: -
CDR3: CASKETGLSNQPQHF
DNA: TGTGCCAGTAAGGAGACAGGGCTTAGCAATCAGCCCCAGCATTTT

J: TRBJ1-5
V: TRBV2
D: TRBD1
size: -
CDR3: CASSEGTGGYQPQHF
DNA: TGTGCCAGCAGTGAAGGGACAGGGGGCTATCAGCCCCAGCATTTT

J: TRBJ2-1
V: TRBV5-1
D: -
size: -
CDR3: CASSLGASYNEQFF
DNA: TGCGCCAGCAGCTTGGGAGCTAGCTACAATGAGCAGTTCTTC

J: TRBJ2-3
V: TRBV5-4
D: -
size: -
CDR3: CASSFDLTLPKDTQYF
DNA: TGTGCCAGCAGCTTTGACTTAACCCTGCCGAAGGATACGCAGTATTTT

J: TRBJ2-7
V: TRBV27
D: -
size: -
CDR3: CASSLLASYEQYF
DNA: TGTGCCAGCAGTTTGCTAGCTTCCTACGAGCAGTACTTC

J: TRBJ2-2
V: TRBV28
D: TRBD1
size: -
CDR3: CASSRDRGNTGELFF
DNA: TGTGCCAGCAGTCGGGACAGGGGGAACACCGGGGAGCTGTTTTTT

J: TRBJ2-7
V: TRBV27
D: -
size: -
CDR3: CASSSAALGGEQYF
DNA: TGTGCCAGCAGTTCCGCGGCTCTGGGGGGCGAGCAGTACTTC

J: TRBJ2-4
V: TRBV29-1
D: TRBD1
size: -
CDR3: CSVTSTGDGNIQYF
DNA: TGCAGCGTTACCTCGACAGGGGACGGAAACATTCAGTACTTC

J: TRBJ1-2
V: TRBV7-9
D: -
size: -
CDR3: CASSSSVRGVYGYTF
DNA: TGTGCCAGCAGCTCCTCGGTTCGGGGGGTTTATGGCTACACCTTC

J: TRBJ2-7
V: TRBV23-1
D: -
size: -
CDR3: CASSEEESYEQYF
DNA: TGCGCCAGCAGTGAGGAAGAATCCTACGAGCAGTACTTC

J: TRBJ1-6
V: TRBV6-1
D: TRBD1
size: -
CDR3: CASQGRQGFDSPLHF
DNA: TGTGCCAGCCAGGGGAGACAGGGCTTCGATTCACCCCTCCACTTT

J: TRBJ2-3
V: TRBV4-1
D: -
size: -
CDR3: CASSQVGVDTQYF
DNA: TGCGCCAGCAGCCAAGTCGGTGTAGATACGCAGTATTTT

J: TRBJ2-7
V: TRBV10-3
D: TRBD2
size: -
CDR3: CAISESGGRGSYEQYF
DNA: TGTGCCATCAGTGAGTCGGGCGGGAGAGGATCCTACGAGCAGTACTTC

J: TRBJ2-3
V: TRBV7-9
D: TRBD1
size: few
CDR3: CASSFDRGRTDTQYF
DNA: TGTGCCAGCAGCTTCGACAGGGGACGGACAGATACGCAGTATTTT

J: TRBJ1-2
V: TRBV2
D: TRBD1
size: -
CDR3: CAGRTGPFLNYGYTF
DNA: TGTGCCGGGAGGACAGGGCCCTTTTTGAACTATGGCTACACCTTC

J: TRBJ2-2
V: TRBV28
D: -
size: -
CDR3: CASSLGRWGVTYTGELFF
DNA: TGTGCCAGCAGTTTAGGACGTTGGGGAGTAACTTACACCGGGGAGCTGTTTTTT

J: TRBJ2-3
V: TRBV6-4
D: TRBD2
size: -
CDR3: CASAVVAGSTDTQYF
DNA: TGTGCCAGCGCAGTGGTAGCGGGGAGCACAGATACGCAGTATTTT

J: TRBJ2-2
V: TRBV10-1
D: -
size: -
CDR3: CASSDPGEVGELFF
DNA: TGCGCCAGCAGTGACCCGGGAGAGGTCGGGGAGCTGTTTTTT

J: TRBJ2-7
V: TRBV14
D: TRBD2
size: -
CDR3: CASSLSGTSGYEQYF
DNA: TGTGCCAGCAGCCTAAGTGGGACTAGCGGCTACGAGCAGTACTTC

J: TRBJ2-2
V: TRBV5-7
D: -
size: -
CDR3: CASSLERGQGQLFF
DNA: TGTGCCAGCAGCTTGGAAAGGGGCCAAGGGCAGCTGTTTTTT

J: TRBJ1-2
V: TRBV19
D: TRBD1
size: -
CDR3: CASKPGTGASGYTF
DNA: TGTGCCAGTAAACCCGGGACAGGGGCCAGTGGCTACACCTTC

J: TRBJ2-1
V: TRBV5-4
D: TRBD2
size: -
CDR3: CASSKPLGSSGSLSPNEQFF
DNA: TGTGCCAGCAGCAAACCGCTCGGGTCTAGCGGGAGTTTGTCCCCCAATGAGCAGTTCTTC

J: TRBJ2-6
V: TRBV5-1
D: -
size: -
CDR3: CASSPRVSGANVLTF
DNA: TGCGCCAGCAGCCCTCGTGTCTCTGGGGCCAACGTCCTGACTTTC

J: TRBJ2-5
V: TRBV5-1
D: -
size: -
CDR3: CASSLVREETQYF
DNA: TGCGCCAGCAGCTTGGTTCGGGAAGAGACCCAGTACTTC

J: TRBJ1-2
V: TRBV27
D: -
size: -
CDR3: CASSFRGGEGGYTF
DNA: TGTGCCAGCAGTTTCAGAGGGGGGGAAGGCGGCTACACCTTC

J: TRBJ2-3
V: TRBV9
D: TRBD2
size: -
CDR3: CASSVQAGGTDTQYF
DNA: TGTGCCAGCAGCGTACAGGCGGGAGGGACAGATACGCAGTATTTT

J: TRBJ2-3
V: TRBV4-1
D: -
size: -
CDR3: CASSQVWRPTDTQYF
DNA: TGCGCCAGCAGCCAAGTATGGAGGCCCACAGATACGCAGTATTTT